The table lists the clone carrying this TCR beta chain with a count of one. The sample originates from a study of CD8 T cells in Susac syndrome. V lost 6 bases and J lost 2, with 10 bases in between. Germline V gene lookup returns CDR1 MNHEY and CDR2 SVGAGI. This CDR3 is built from 13 residues. An amount of RNA that ranged from about 0.45 to 1 ug was reverse transcribed with random hexamers. The TCR beta CDR3 was amplified by immunoSEQ multiplex PCR across 54 Vbeta, 13 Jbeta. TCRdb processed the immunoSEQ multiplex PCR reads anew with MiXCR; each CDR3 protein has one entry. The table has 200,000 or so distinct CDR3 sequences, around 95% seen once. The T cells that were sequenced for TCR beta were CD8+ and CD4+ cells from blood. The multiple sclerosis control group consisted of treatment-naive patients whose relapsing-remitting disease, which was either stable or active, fulfilled revised McDonald criteria. Negative isolation yielded CD8+ and CD4+ T cells; FACS enriched TEMRA cells.

The TCR comes from a human donor with multiple sclerosis. The specimen sequenced was CD4+ T cells from PBMCs. The rearrangement uses TRBV6-5 and TRBJ2-5; a possible D gene is TRBD2 (6 bases). Here the CDR3 reads CASSGTPQETQYF. The DNA of the CDR3 is TGTGCCAGCAGCGGGACTCCTCAAGAGACCCAGTACTTC.